The 17 T cell receptor beta chains in this list originate from one sample, sequenced in a study of blood T cell repertoires in COVID-19. Assay used: immunoSEQ multiplex PCR; TCRdb lists only in-frame clones, some missing. This repertoire shows roughly 81,000 clones, 85% to 90% found once; its top ten account for under 6%. The sample taken for sequencing was peripheral blood. The receptors originated from a man aged 40-49 years with acute or convalescent COVID-19.

This chain connects TRBV6-5 to TRBJ2-1; possible D gene TRBD2, 6 bases. Between the trimmed V and J ends, which lost 6 bases and 4 bases, there was a span of 16 bases. The CDR3 has 15 amino acids. Per germline, CDR1 MNHEY and CDR2 SVGAGI. The CDR3 DNA is TGTGCCAGCAGATGGGACTTCTCGACTTACAATGAGCAGTTCTTC. Translating gives CASRWDFSTYNEQFF.

The J gene is TRBJ1-6, the V gene TRBV6-1; TRBD1 might be the D (5 bases). Per germline, CDR1 MNHNS and CDR2 SASEGT. V dropped 2 bases and J dropped 7 bases, with 12 bases sitting between them. The CDR3 has 15 amino acids. The CDR3 DNA reads TGTGCCAGCAGTGAAATCGGAGGGGCGAATTCACCCCTCCACTTT. It is translated as CASSEIGGANSPLHF.

The chain has TRBV6-5 and TRBJ2-5; D is possibly TRBD2 (5 bases). V was clipped by 7 bases and J by 10 bases, with 16 bases between them. Germline CDR1 is MNHEY and CDR2 is SVGAGI. CDR3 length: 12 amino acids. The CDR3 protein is CASTIPGGGQYF. In DNA, the CDR3 is TGTGCCAGCACCATCCCAGGAGGCGGCCAGTACTTC.

The chain uses TRBV6-2 or TRBV6-3 and TRBJ2-1; the match to TRBD2 covers 13 bases. Trimming cost V 5 bases and J 8 bases; bases outside gene matches: 6. CDR1 is MNHEY and CDR2 is SVGEGT in the germline V gene. The CDR3 sequence is 15 residues long. The CDR3 coding sequence is TGTGCCAGCAGTACCAGACTAGCGGGAGGTTATGAGCAGTTCTTC. Protein sequence: CASSTRLAGGYEQFF.

This chain links TRBV5-6 with TRBJ1-1, with 7 bases fitting TRBD1. The CDR3 length is 14 residues. The germline V gene encodes CDR1 SGHDT and CDR2 YYEEEE. The ends lost 4 bases at V and 3 bases at J; junction bases unmatched: 6. The CDR3 region is CASSIRDRYTEAFF. The CDR3 DNA sequence: TGTGCCAGCAGCATCCGGGACAGATACACTGAAGCTTTCTTT.

The rearrangement joins TRBV5-1 to TRBJ2-3, with 8 positions matching TRBD2. Germline CDR1 SGHRS, CDR2 YFSETQ. The CDR3 length is 15 residues. Trimming took 0 bases from V and 3 from J; bases not matched to a gene: 3. CDR3 DNA: TGCGCCAGCAGCTTGGAGGGCGGGAGGACAGATACGCAGTATTTT. This sequence encodes CASSLEGGRTDTQYF.

V gene TRBV7-9 combines with J gene TRBJ1-1; no reliable D call. Per germline, CDR1 SEHNR and CDR2 FQNEAQ (reference sequence). The CDR3 consists of 13 residues. Trimming pared 1 base from V and 5 bases from J, leaving 8 bases between. CDR3 sequence (DNA): TGTGCCAGCAGCTTAGATACGGGAACTGAAGCTTTCTTT. Protein: CASSLDTGTEAFF.

The genes are TRBV11-2 and TRBJ2-1; 8 bases fit TRBD2. V lost 5 bases and J lost 0; bases outside the gene matches: 6. Germline V gene data show CDR1 as SGHAT and CDR2 as FQNNGV. The CDR3 sequence is 16 residues long. This CDR3 reads CASSPIAGNSYNEQFF. CDR3 coding DNA: TGTGCCAGCAGCCCCATAGCGGGGAACTCCTACAATGAGCAGTTCTTC. The variable domain in full, with the rest retrieved from reference TRBV11-2 and TRBJ2-1, is EAGVAQSPRYKIIEKRQSVAFWCNPISGHATLYWYQQILGQGPKLLIQFQNNGVVDDSQLPKDRFSAERLKGVDSTLKIQPAKLEDSAVYLCASSPIAGNSYNEQFFGPGTRLTVL.

This clone was recorded only once. The J gene is TRBJ1-1, the V gene TRBV30; no clear D gene. Trimming removed 2 bases at V and 7 bases at J, with 14 bases between. The CDR3 extends over 13 amino acids. Germline loops: CDR1 GTSNPN, CDR2 SVGIG (reference sequence). The CDR3 region is CAWSKERPSEAFF. CDR3 coding DNA: TGTGCCTGGAGTAAAGAGAGGCCTAGTGAAGCTTTCTTT.

V and J are TRBV6-1 and TRBJ1-1, with D unresolved. There are 16 residues in the CDR3. CDR1 is MNHNS, CDR2 SASEGT, per germline. V lost 2 bases, J lost 2 bases, and 15 bases lay in between. The CDR3 sequence is CASSEPGLTPNTEAFF. As DNA, the CDR3 is TGTGCCAGCAGTGAACCCGGACTTACGCCCAACACTGAAGCTTTCTTT.

The chain links TRBV5-4 to TRBJ2-1, with 10 positions matching TRBD2. The germline V gene encodes CDR1 SGHNT and CDR2 YYREEE (reference sequence). V lost 4 bases to trimming and J lost 8 bases; unmatched junction nucleotides: 12. This CDR3 spans 16 amino acids. The CDR3 region is CASSPLYSGGSYEQFF. Written as DNA, the CDR3 is TGTGCCAGCAGCCCACTTTATAGCGGGGGGAGTTATGAGCAGTTCTTC.

The gene calls are TRBV30 and TRBJ1-6, with a weak D call TRBD1 (5 bases). The CDR3 runs to 14 residues. The germline gives CDR1 GTSNPN, CDR2 SVGIG (reference sequence). Trimming removed 2 bases at V and 7 bases at J, with 12 bases between. In nucleotides, the CDR3 is TGTGCCTGGAGTCCCGGGACTAAGAATTCACCCCTCCACTTT. Residues: CAWSPGTKNSPLHF.

This clone occurred once. The rearrangement joins TRBV5-4 to TRBJ2-5; D tentatively fits TRBD1 or TRBD2 (6 bases each). The CDR3 spans 14 residues. The germline V gene encodes CDR1 SGHNT and CDR2 YYREEE (reference sequence). V lost 4 bases and J lost 5, with 15 bases in between. The CDR3 sequence: CASSVGGSRETQYF. The CDR3 bases are TGTGCCAGCAGCGTGGGGGGCTCCAGGGAGACCCAGTACTTC.

The chain uses TRBV5-8 and TRBJ1-5; 7 nucleotides line up with TRBD1. V dropped 0 bases and J dropped 6; count of bases not matched to a gene: 9. Per the germline V gene, CDR1 is SGHTS and CDR2 is YDEGEE. The CDR3 has 16 amino acids. The CDR3 here is CASSLDLYRGGQPQHF. In DNA form, the CDR3 reads TGTGCCAGCAGCTTGGACCTTTACAGGGGTGGTCAGCCCCAGCATTTT.

This clone was counted between two and nine times. CDR3 in DNA: TGCGCCAGCAGCTTACGAGACAAGAACACTGAAGCTTTCTTT. It specifies CASSLRDKNTEAFF. This chain uses TRBV5-1 with TRBJ1-1; the D is unclear. CDR1 is SGHRS, CDR2 YFSETQ, per germline. The CDR3 has 14 residues. V was shortened by 2 bases and J by 1 base, with 9 bases between the two germline ends. Full variable domain (outside the CDR3, taken from reference TRBV5-1 and TRBJ1-1): KAGVTQTPRYLIKTRGQQVTLSCSPISGHRSVSWYQQTPGQGLQFLFEYFSETQRNKGNFPGRFSGRQFSNSRSEMNVSTLELGDSALYLCASSLRDKNTEAFFGQGTRLTVV.

This clone was recorded only once. The chain recombines TRBV6-5 with TRBJ1-1; D unclear. This CDR3 spans 13 amino acids. Trimming pared 5 bases from V and 1 base from J, leaving 8 bases between. The V gene's germline CDR1 is MNHEY and CDR2 SVGAGI. In DNA form, the CDR3 reads TGTGCCAGCAGTCTGGGAGAGAACACTGAAGCTTTCTTT. It translates to CASSLGENTEAFF.

The V call is TRBV6-5, the J call TRBJ1-5, with a possible D match to TRBD1 (5 bases). Germline V gives CDR1 MNHEY, CDR2 SVGAGI. The CDR3 consists of 14 residues. Trimming removed 8 bases from V and 0 bases from J, with 11 bases in between. CDR3 DNA sequence: TGTGCCAGCGGGCACAGGAATAGCAATCAGCCCCAGCATTTT. Its translation: CASGHRNSNQPQHF.